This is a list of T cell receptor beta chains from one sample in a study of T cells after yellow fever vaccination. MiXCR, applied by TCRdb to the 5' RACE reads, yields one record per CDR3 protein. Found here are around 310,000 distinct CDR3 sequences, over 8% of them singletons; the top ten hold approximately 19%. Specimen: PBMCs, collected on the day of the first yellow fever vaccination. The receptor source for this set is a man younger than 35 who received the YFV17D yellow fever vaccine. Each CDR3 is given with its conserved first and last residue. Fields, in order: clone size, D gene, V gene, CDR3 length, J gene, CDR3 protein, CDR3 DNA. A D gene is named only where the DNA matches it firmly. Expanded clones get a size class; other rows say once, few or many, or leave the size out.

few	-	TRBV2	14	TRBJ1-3	CASQTANLGNTIYF	TGTGCCAGTCAAACAGCGAACCTTGGAAACACCATATATTTT
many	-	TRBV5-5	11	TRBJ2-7	CASSSRDEQYF	TGTGCCAGCAGCTCCCGTGACGAGCAGTACTTC
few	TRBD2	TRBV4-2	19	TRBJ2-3	CASSQAGLAGGASTDTQYF	TGTGCCAGCAGCCAAGCGGGACTAGCGGGGGGCGCCAGCACAGATACGCAGTATTTT
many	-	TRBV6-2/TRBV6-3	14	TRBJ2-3	CASSYGGSADTQYF	TGTGCCAGCAGTTACGGGGGGTCGGCAGATACGCAGTATTTT
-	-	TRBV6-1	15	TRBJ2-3	CASSRGPGAEDTQYF	TGTGCCAGCAGCCGTGGCCCGGGGGCGGAAGATACGCAGTATTTT
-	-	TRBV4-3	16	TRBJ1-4	CASSQVFVGASGKLFF	TGCGCCAGCAGCCAAGTGTTTGTGGGGGCGAGTGGAAAACTGTTTTTT
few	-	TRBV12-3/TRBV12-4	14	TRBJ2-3	CASMTLQNRDTQYF	TGTGCCAGCATGACTCTCCAAAATCGAGATACGCAGTATTTT
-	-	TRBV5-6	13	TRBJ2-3	CASTVDSTDTQYF	TGTGCCAGCACGGTGGACTCCACAGATACGCAGTATTTT
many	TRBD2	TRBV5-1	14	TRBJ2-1	CASSSGGPNNEQFF	TGCGCCAGCAGCTCGGGGGGGCCGAACAATGAGCAGTTCTTC
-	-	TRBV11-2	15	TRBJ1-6	CASSLRAVEYSPLHF	TGTGCCAGCAGCTTAAGGGCAGTTGAGTATTCACCCCTCCACTTT
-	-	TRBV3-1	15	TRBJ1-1	CASSQGGLGYTEAFF	TGTGCCAGCAGCCAAGGCGGGTTGGGGTACACTGAAGCTTTCTTT
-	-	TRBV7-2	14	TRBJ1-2	CASSLGVGFYGYTF	TGTGCCAGCAGCTTAGGGGTCGGCTTCTATGGCTACACCTTC
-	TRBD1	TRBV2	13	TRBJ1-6	CASSGQGSSPLHF	TGTGCCAGCAGTGGACAGGGGTCTTCACCCCTCCACTTT
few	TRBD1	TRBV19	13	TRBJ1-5	CASLGQLNQPQHF	TGTGCCAGCCTGGGACAGCTAAATCAGCCCCAGCATTTT
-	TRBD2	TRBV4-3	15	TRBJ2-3	CASSRGTSGADTQYF	TGCGCCAGCAGCCGCGGGACTAGCGGGGCAGATACGCAGTATTTT
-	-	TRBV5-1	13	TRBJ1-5	CASAWDSNQPQHF	TGCGCCAGCGCATGGGATAGCAATCAGCCCCAGCATTTT
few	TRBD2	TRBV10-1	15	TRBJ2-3	CASSVRAGGRDTQYF	TGCGCCAGCAGTGTGAGAGCGGGGGGCCGGGATACGCAGTATTTT
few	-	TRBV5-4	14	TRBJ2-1	CASSLDFGGDEQFF	TGTGCCAGCAGCTTGGATTTCGGCGGCGATGAGCAGTTCTTC
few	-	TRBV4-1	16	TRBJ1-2	CASSQEVGGALYGYTF	TGCGCCAGCAGCCAAGAGGTCGGAGGGGCCCTTTATGGCTACACCTTC
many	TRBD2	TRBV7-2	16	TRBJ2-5	CASSLVWRGGRETQYF	TGTGCCAGCAGCTTAGTTTGGCGGGGGGGCCGTGAGACCCAGTACTTC
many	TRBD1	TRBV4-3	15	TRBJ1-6	CASSPVAGGISPLHF	TGCGCCAGCAGCCCGGTCGCAGGGGGCATTTCACCCCTCCACTTT
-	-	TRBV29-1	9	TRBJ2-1	CSVEEEGFF	TGCAGCGTTGAAGAGGAGGGCTTCTTC
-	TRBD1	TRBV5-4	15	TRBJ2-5	CASSLELGQKETQYF	TGTGCCAGCAGCTTGGAGTTGGGACAGAAAGAGACCCAGTACTTC
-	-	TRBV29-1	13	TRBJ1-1	CSVELGENTEAFF	TGCAGCGTTGAACTAGGGGAAAATACTGAAGCTTTCTTT
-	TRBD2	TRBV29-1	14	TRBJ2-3	CSVVVRGGGDTQYF	TGCAGCGTTGTGGTGCGGGGGGGGGGAGATACGCAGTATTTT
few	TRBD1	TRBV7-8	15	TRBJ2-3	CASSRSGTGTDTQYF	TGTGCCAGCAGCCGATCCGGGACAGGGACAGATACGCAGTATTTT
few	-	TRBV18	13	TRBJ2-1	CASSPGQSNEQFF	TGTGCCAGCTCACCCGGACAGTCCAATGAGCAGTTCTTC
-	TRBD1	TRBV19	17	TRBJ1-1	CASPRPGQGAFFTEAFF	TGTGCCAGCCCCCGACCCGGCCAGGGGGCGTTTTTTACTGAAGCTTTCTTT
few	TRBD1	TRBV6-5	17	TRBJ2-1	CASSYSTGGFSYNEQFF	TGTGCCAGCAGTTACTCGACAGGGGGGTTCTCCTACAATGAGCAGTTCTTC
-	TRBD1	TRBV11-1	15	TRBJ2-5	CASSHRTGYQETQYF	TGTGCCAGCAGCCATAGGACAGGGTACCAAGAGACCCAGTACTTC
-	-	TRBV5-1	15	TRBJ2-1	CASSLWRGADNEQFF	TGCGCCAGCAGCTTGTGGAGGGGGGCCGACAATGAGCAGTTCTTC
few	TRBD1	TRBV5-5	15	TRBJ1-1	CASSFTGGWNTEAFF	TGTGCCAGCAGCTTCACAGGGGGTTGGAACACTGAAGCTTTCTTT
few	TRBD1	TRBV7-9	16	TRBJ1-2	CASSFADRVANYGYTF	TGTGCCAGCAGCTTTGCGGACAGGGTAGCCAACTATGGCTACACCTTC
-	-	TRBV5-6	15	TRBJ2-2	CASSFNIWGTGELFF	TGTGCCAGCAGCTTCAATATATGGGGAACCGGGGAGCTGTTTTTT
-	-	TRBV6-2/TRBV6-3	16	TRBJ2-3	CASSAFGAVPTDTQYF	TGTGCCAGCAGCGCCTTTGGGGCAGTCCCGACAGATACGCAGTATTTT
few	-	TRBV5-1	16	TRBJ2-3	CASSLVGQTVADTQYF	TGCGCCAGCAGCTTGGTAGGCCAAACAGTCGCAGATACGCAGTATTTT
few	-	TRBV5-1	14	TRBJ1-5	CASSLDTGNQPQHF	TGCGCCAGCAGCTTGGATACAGGTAATCAGCCCCAGCATTTT
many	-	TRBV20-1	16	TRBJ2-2	CSARGNTRSNTGELFF	TGCAGTGCTAGAGGAAATACTCGGTCGAACACCGGGGAGCTGTTTTTT